This TCR beta chain was sequenced during a study of blood T cell repertoires in COVID-19. Study at large: In each case, the material was cDNA or gDNA derived from T cells, B-cell-depleted T cells, or PBMCs.

This CDR3 has 14 residues. Germline-derived CDR1 and CDR2 are MNHEY and SVGAGI. V was clipped by 7 bases and J by 2 bases; unmatched bases: 4. Using immunoSEQ multiplex PCR, the repertoire was profiled, and TCRdb retains in-frame clones only, with some absent. The table records around 250,000 clones, around 93% of them present only once. The cohort comprised adults aged about 18 to 90 years residing in 20 to 25 US areas. The material sequenced was PBMCs or T cells enriched from blood (not recorded which). The receptor comes from a human donor in a cohort exposed to, infected with or recovered from COVID-19 (not recorded which). The donor label of this sample is uncertain. This chain uses TRBV6-5 with TRBJ1-3, with TRBD1 matching over 8 bases. This chain's CDR3 is CASTRGPPGNTIYF. As DNA, the CDR3 is TGTGCCAGCACCAGGGGGCCCCCTGGAAACACCATATATTTT.